Below are 6 T cell receptor beta chains sequenced from a single sample in a study of human T cells and chemical hapten exposure. Time point here: patch test 1, 2 weeks after DPC sensitization. Regarding treatment: therapeutic diphenylcyclopropenone sensitization with weekly scalp DPC. Via MiXCR, TCRdb re-called the RACE reads, giving one row per CDR3 protein. The table has 350,000 or so distinct CDR3 sequences, under 8% seen once. Sample: whole blood, taken in connection with sensitization to the hapten diphenylcyclopropenone (DPC). The receptors were sampled from a young woman with alopecia areata. Some clones in this sample may be carry-over from other donors' samples.

This chain uses TRBV12-3 or TRBV12-4 with TRBJ2-3, with D possibly TRBD1 on 5 matching bases. The CDR3 has 13 residues. The V end lost 4 bases, the J end lost 2 bases, and 7 bases lay between the germline ends. The CDR3 DNA reads as TGTGCCAGCAGTTGGACACTCACAGATACGCAGTATTTT. It is translated as CASSWTLTDTQYF.

This chain links TRBV20-1 with TRBJ1-2, with D maybe TRBD1 (6 bases). Deletions cut 7 bases from V and 0 bases from J, with 12 bases between. Germline CDR1 DFQATT, CDR2 SNEGSKA (reference sequence). The CDR3 runs to 13 residues. For the CDR3, the DNA is TGCAGTGGGACAGAACAGACTAACTATGGCTACACCTTC. Encoded protein: CSGTEQTNYGYTF.

V and J are TRBV6-6 and TRBJ1-5; 9 bases map to TRBD1. The trim removed 0 bases at V and 5 bases at J, leaving 2 bases unmatched. The CDR3 contains 15 residues. Germline V gene lookup returns CDR1 MNHNY and CDR2 SVGAGI (reference sequence). Here the CDR3 DNA reads TGTGCCAGCAGTTACTCGGGGGACAGGGATCAGCCCCAGCATTTT. Translating gives CASSYSGDRDQPQHF.

This rearrangement joins TRBV18 to TRBJ1-1; D is unclear. V was cut by 5 bases and J by 4 bases, with 14 bases left in between. The CDR3 is 14 amino acids. The germline V gene encodes CDR1 KGHSH and CDR2 LQKENI. This CDR3 is CASSLARYGTEAFF. DNA of the CDR3: TGTGCCAGCTCATTAGCCCGCTACGGCACTGAAGCTTTCTTT.

The chain has TRBV6-6 and TRBJ2-2; D is uncertain. Trimming took 6 bases from V and 2 from J, leaving 19 bases between them. The CDR3 has 17 amino acids. CDR1 is MNHNY and CDR2 is SVGAGI in the germline V gene (reference sequence). The CDR3 region has the DNA TGTGCCAGCAGCGACTTCTTCGCTGGACGAAACACCGGGGAGCTGTTTTTT. It codes for CASSDFFAGRNTGELFF.

This clonotype was observed a few times. V and J are TRBV7-9 and TRBJ1-5, with D perhaps matching TRBD1 (5 bases). V was cut by 0 bases and J by 5 bases, with 11 bases left in between. Per germline, CDR1 SEHNR and CDR2 FQNEAQ (reference sequence). The CDR3 totals 15 residues. The CDR3 coding sequence is TGTGCCAGCAGCTTAGCGGCGGGGCTTGATCAGCCCCAGCATTTT. Translated, it gives CASSLAAGLDQPQHF.